This T cell receptor (beta chain) derives from a study of tumor-infiltrating lymphocytes in primary liver carcinoma. From about 20-30 mg of unsorted bulk tissue, DNA and RNA were co-extracted together. Making TCR beta cDNA involved around 520 ng total RNA and a constant-region primer. Three nested multiplex PCR rounds, a slightly modified ARM-PCR, produced the libraries for TCR beta. Each CDR3 protein gets one entry after TCRdb re-called the multiplex PCR reads with MiXCR. The table has 50,000 or so distinct CDR3 sequences, around 77% seen once. With respect to this clonotype: An end of the junction does not agree with germline; a read error may underlie this.

This TCR was sampled from a middle-aged man with primary liver carcinoma and hepatitis B virus infection. Sequenced material: liver tumor tissue from sampling region 5. Stated subset: tumor region T5, tumor centre.

The CDR3 spells CVSKQGNGELFF. The CDR3 region has the DNA TGTGTCAGCAAACAGGGGAACGGGGAGCTGTTTTTT. The chain couples TRBV6-1 to TRBJ2-2, with 7 nucleotides matching TRBD1. CDR3 size: 12 residues. The germline V gene has CDR1 MNHNS and CDR2 SASEGT.